This T cell receptor beta chain came from a study of breast tumors, draining lymph nodes, adjacent tissues. Study findings and constraints: Data fit most tumor T cells coming from lymph node, expanding in tumor. Tumor repertoires ranked between lymph nodes and nontumor tissue in diversity, with V and J gene preferences.

In this sample, this clonotype turned up many times. Its antigen is as yet unknown. MiXCR, run by TCRdb on the multiplex PCR reads, gives a single entry per CDR3 protein. Seen here are 150,000 to 200,000 distinct CDR3 sequences, about 33% observed once, and the top ten hold 3.5% to 4.5%. Samples came from axillary lymph nodes draining the breast cancer. The CDR3 sequence is 15 residues long. In germline, CDR1 is MNHNY, CDR2 SVGAGI (reference sequence). Trimming at V came to 4 bases and at J to 0 bases, leaving 3 bases not matched to a gene. This clonotype was obtained from a female donor with breast cancer. Some clones in this sample may be carry-over from other donors' samples. The specimen sequenced was axillary lymph node tissue. The rearrangement links TRBV6-6 to TRBJ2-7, with 10 bases lining up with TRBD1. The CDR3 bases are TGTGCCAGCAGTTCGAGGACAGGGGGCTCCTACGAGCAGTACTTC. Its protein is CASSSRTGGSYEQYF.